These T cell receptor beta chains were read from a single sample in a study of T cell responses to AZD1222 COVID-19 vaccine. Clones were sequenced by immunoSEQ multiplex PCR, and TCRdb holds only the in-frame ones, with some missing. Of some 150,000 clones listed, roughly 86% are singletons. The material sequenced was peripheral blood, taken 28 days after the second dose of the MenACWY control vaccine. The receptors stem from an adult who received the MenACWY meningococcal vaccine as a control. Both conserved end residues are part of each CDR3. D genes are given only for firm matches. Size is omitted from some rows. Given values are once, few, many or a class for expanded clones.

D	size	V	J	DNA	CDR3
TRBD1	-	TRBV10-3	TRBJ1-1	TGTGCCATCAGTGAGAAGGGACAGCTTGAAGCTTTCTTT	CAISEKGQLEAFF
-	-	TRBV11-3	TRBJ1-2	TGTGCCAGCAGCCCCTCGGAAAACTATGGCTACACCTTC	CASSPSENYGYTF
-	-	TRBV30	TRBJ1-5	TGTGCCTGGAGTATCACCTCGAATCAGCCCCAGCATTTT	CAWSITSNQPQHF
-	-	TRBV24-1	TRBJ2-3	TGTGCCACTAGGAAAACCTCTAGCACAGATACGCAGTATTTT	CATRKTSSTDTQYF
TRBD2	-	TRBV25-1	TRBJ2-1	TGTGCCAGCAGTCGGCGGGGGACCTACAATGAGCAGTTCTTC	CASSRRGTYNEQFF
-	-	TRBV3-1/TRBV3-2	TRBJ1-2	TGTGCCAGCAGCCTAGCGACTAACTATGGCTACACCTTC	CASSLATNYGYTF
-	-	TRBV9	TRBJ1-2	TGTGCCAGCAGCGTAGCTCCCAGGGAGGAGCCTCTAGTCTATGGCTACACCTTC	CASSVAPREEPLVYGYTF
-	-	TRBV7-6	TRBJ2-7	TGTGCCAGCAGTCTTACGTCCCAGGCCTACGAGCAGTACTTC	CASSLTSQAYEQYF
-	-	TRBV12-5	TRBJ2-1	TGTGCTAGTGGTCCCCGGGGGAGCTCCTACAATGAGCAGTTCTTC	CASGPRGSSYNEQFF
TRBD1	-	TRBV3-1/TRBV3-2	TRBJ1-5	TGTGCCAGCAGCGACAGGGGAGGCAATCAGCCCCAGCATTTT	CASSDRGGNQPQHF
-	-	TRBV7-2	TRBJ1-1	TGTGCCAGCAGCTTATATCAAAACACTGAAGCTTTCTTT	CASSLYQNTEAFF
-	-	TRBV6-2/TRBV6-3	TRBJ1-4	TGTGCCAGCAGCCTCAAAGGGGTAGAAAAACTGTTTTTT	CASSLKGVEKLFF
-	-	TRBV9	TRBJ1-4	TGTGCCAGCAGCGGAAGTTCCGGAGTCACCTCAACTAATGAAAAACTGTTTTTT	CASSGSSGVTSTNEKLFF
-	-	TRBV7-3	TRBJ1-1	TGTGCCAGCAGCTTGCTTCGGGAGGGCACTGAAGCTTTCTTT	CASSLLREGTEAFF
-	-	TRBV7-9	TRBJ2-1	TGTGCCAGCAGCACCTCCCGAGACAACAATGAGCAGTTCTTC	CASSTSRDNNEQFF
-	-	TRBV5-5	TRBJ2-7	TGTGCCAGCAGCTTGGAAGGACAGAGGTACGAGCAGTACTTC	CASSLEGQRYEQYF
-	-	TRBV2	TRBJ2-1	TGTGCCAGCAGTGTCCTGTTGAGCGCAACTCACAATGAGCAGTTCTTC	CASSVLLSATHNEQFF
TRBD2	once	TRBV4-2	TRBJ2-1	TGTGCCAGCAGCCACCAAGGGCGGGAGACGCTCAATGAGCAGTTCTTC	CASSHQGRETLNEQFF
-	-	TRBV4-3	TRBJ2-5	TGCGCCAGCAGCCAAGATAGTTTAGCGAAGACCCAGTACTTC	CASSQDSLAKTQYF
TRBD2	-	TRBV18	TRBJ2-5	TGTGCCAGCTCACCAACGGCTAGCGGGGTCCAAGAGACCCAGTACTTC	CASSPTASGVQETQYF
-	-	TRBV29-1	TRBJ2-5	TGCAGCGTTGGGGCTAGCGAAGAGACCCAGTACTTC	CSVGASEETQYF
-	once	TRBV6-6	TRBJ1-5	TGTGCCAGCAGTTACAACCGAGAAAGCAATCAGCCCCAGCATTTT	CASSYNRESNQPQHF
-	-	TRBV21-1	TRBJ2-5	TGTGCCAGCAGCAAATGCGCCAGCCAAGAGACCCAGTACTTC	CASSKCASQETQYF
-	-	TRBV7-8	TRBJ2-1	TGTGCCAGCAGCTCCCGGATAGTGGTGACCTACAATGAGCAGTTCTTC	CASSSRIVVTYNEQFF
TRBD1	-	TRBV9	TRBJ1-2	TGTGCCAGCAGCCCTTGGGACAGGCCCTCCTATGGCTACACCTTC	CASSPWDRPSYGYTF
-	-	TRBV6-6	TRBJ1-1	TGTGCCAGCAGTACGGGAGGCGGGCGCACTGAAGCTTTCTTT	CASSTGGGRTEAFF
TRBD2	-	TRBV6-5	TRBJ2-3	TGTGCCAGCAGTTACGTTGGTAGCGGGAGGACAGATACGCAGTATTTT	CASSYVGSGRTDTQYF
-	few	TRBV21-1	TRBJ1-5	TGTGCCAGCAGCAAACCCTCCGAAGGGGTTTGGAATCAGCCCCAGCATTTT	CASSKPSEGVWNQPQHF
-	once	TRBV19	TRBJ1-1	TGTGCCAGTAGTATAGGCGGTGAAGCTTTCTTT	CASSIGGEAFF
-	-	TRBV19	TRBJ1-6	TGTGCCAGTAGTGTCGGACTATCTTCACCCCTCCACTTT	CASSVGLSSPLHF
-	-	TRBV6-2/TRBV6-3	TRBJ1-5	TGTGCCAGCAGTTACAGGGGACCGGGGGGCGCGTTAGGTCAGCCCCAGCATTTT	CASSYRGPGGALGQPQHF
-	-	TRBV4-2	TRBJ2-6	TGTGCCAGCAGCCGAGGACGGGACTCTGGGGCCAACGTCCTGACTTTC	CASSRGRDSGANVLTF
-	once	TRBV27	TRBJ1-5	TGTGCCAGCAGTTTAGGCCAGGGCGGTCAGCCCCAGCATTTT	CASSLGQGGQPQHF
TRBD1	-	TRBV7-9	TRBJ2-7	TGTGCCAGCAGCTTCAGGGCAGGGGGCCAATACGAGCAGTACTTC	CASSFRAGGQYEQYF
TRBD1	-	TRBV27	TRBJ1-2	TGTGCCAGCAGTTTACTACCGGACAGGGACTATGGCTACACCTTC	CASSLLPDRDYGYTF
-	-	TRBV29-1	TRBJ1-1	TGCAGCGTGGGGTTGATTAGCACTGAAGCTTTCTTT	CSVGLISTEAFF
-	-	TRBV28	TRBJ1-4	TGTGCCAGCAGTTTCGGACCTAGTAGTAGTGAAAAACTGTTTTTT	CASSFGPSSSEKLFF
-	-	TRBV28	TRBJ1-4	TGTGCCAGCAGCCTCTCAGGGGAAAAACTGTTTTTT	CASSLSGEKLFF
-	-	TRBV4-2	TRBJ2-1	TGTGCCAGCAGCCCGACCGTGTACAATGAGCAGTTCTTC	CASSPTVYNEQFF
-	few	TRBV7-3	TRBJ2-1	TGTGCCAGCAGCCAAAAAATGGGGACATCTTACAATGAGCAGTTCTTC	CASSQKMGTSYNEQFF
-	-	TRBV7-9	TRBJ1-1	TGTGCCAGCAGCTTAGTGTCAGGGTCGTACACTGAAGCTTTCTTT	CASSLVSGSYTEAFF
-	-	TRBV27	TRBJ2-1	TGTGCCAGCAGTTTACTGTTCCCCACAGGCCCAAACAATGAGCAGTTCTTC	CASSLLFPTGPNNEQFF
-	-	TRBV10-3	TRBJ1-3	TGTGCCATCAGGGACTCTTCCTCTGGAAACACCATATATTTT	CAIRDSSSGNTIYF
-	-	TRBV5-6	TRBJ1-4	TGTGCCAGCAGCTTGGATTGGGGGTCAACTAATGAAAAACTGTTTTTT	CASSLDWGSTNEKLFF
-	-	TRBV5-6	TRBJ2-7	TGTGCCAGCAGCTTGGGGCCCCTCTACGAGCAGTACTTC	CASSLGPLYEQYF
-	-	TRBV7-2	TRBJ1-2	TGTGCCAGCAGCTACGGAGGGGGTAACTATGGCTACACCTTC	CASSYGGGNYGYTF